A single sample is the source of the 30 T cell receptor beta chains below, sequenced in a study of OX40 agonist ivuxolimab in advanced cancers. Here immunoSEQ multiplex PCR was the method, and the copy in TCRdb shows in-frame clones only, minus some. The repertoire holds some 48,000 clones, around 84% seen once, with under 2.5% in the top ten. The source material was CD4+ or CD8+ T cells sorted from blood, sampled in a trial of the OX40 agonist ivuxolimab. The receptors originated from an adult with an advanced solid tumor such as melanoma, head and neck, liver or kidney cancer.

The rearrangement joins TRBV7-9 to TRBJ2-1; the D gene is possibly TRBD2 (6 bases). The CDR3 spans 15 residues. V lost 1 base, J lost 4 bases, and 11 bases lay in between. From germline, CDR1 is SEHNR and CDR2 FQNEAQ (reference sequence). In nucleotides, the CDR3 is TGTGCCAGCAGCTTAGACACGGGACTTTACAATGAGCAGTTCTTC. Translation gives CASSLDTGLYNEQFF.

The chain carries TRBV5-1 and TRBJ2-3; D ambiguous. V was cut by 1 base and J by 4 bases, with 10 bases left in between. Germline assignment: CDR1 SGHRS and CDR2 YFSETQ. This CDR3 region has 14 residues. The DNA for the CDR3 is TGCGCCAGCAGCTTGCGTCCCCCTCCAGATACGCAGTATTTT. Its translation is CASSLRPPPDTQYF. Combining the CDR3 with reference TRBV5-1 and TRBJ2-3 gives the whole variable domain KAGVTQTPRYLIKTRGQQVTLSCSPISGHRSVSWYQQTPGQGLQFLFEYFSETQRNKGNFPGRFSGRQFSNSRSEMNVSTLELGDSALYLCASSLRPPPDTQYFGPGTRLTVL.

V and J are TRBV19 and TRBJ2-7; 12 bases are a match to TRBD1. The V gene end was trimmed by 8 bases and the J gene end by 6 bases; junction bases not matched to a gene: 11. CDR1 and CDR2 from the germline V gene are LNHDA and SQIVND (reference sequence). The CDR3 loop spans 15 amino acids. CDR3 sequence (DNA): TGTGCCAGTCGGGACAGGGGGCGAGGATCGGGCGAGCAGTACTTC. It translates to CASRDRGRGSGEQYF.

The chain joins TRBV7-2 to TRBJ2-5; tentative D call: TRBD1 (6 bases). Trimming stripped 7 bases from V and 4 bases from J, with 19 bases between. The length of the CDR3 is 15 residues. Per germline, CDR1 SGHTA and CDR2 FQGNSA. In DNA, the CDR3 is TGTGCCAGCACTAAAGGGGGTGTGGGACGAGAGACCCAGTACTTC. It translates to CASTKGGVGRETQYF.

The J gene is TRBJ1-1, the V gene TRBV11-3; the match to TRBD1 covers 7 bases. The J segment lost 9 bases and the V segment lost 4 bases, leaving 5 bases of the junction unmatched. Germline assignment: CDR1 SGHNT and CDR2 YENEEA. The CDR3 extends over 12 amino acids. The CDR3 bases are TGTGCCAGCAGCTCCGGGACAGATAAAGCTTTCTTT. Amino acids: CASSSGTDKAFF.

The CDR3 here is CAWRGRRQQETQYF. Written as DNA, the CDR3 is TGTGCCTGGAGGGGTCGGAGACAGCAAGAGACCCAGTACTTC. The chain couples TRBV30 to TRBJ2-5, with a possible D match to TRBD1 (5 bases). V lost 3 bases to trimming and J lost 2 bases, with 13 bases between them. The CDR3 covers 14 residues. The V gene's germline CDR1 is GTSNPN and CDR2 SVGIG (reference sequence).

The chain employs TRBV5-1 and TRBJ2-7, with D unresolved. V was trimmed by 1 base and J by 4 bases, leaving 15 bases between them. The CDR3 consists of 15 residues. In germline, CDR1 is SGHRS, CDR2 YFSETQ. CDR3 nucleotides: TGCGCCAGCAGCTTGTCACAGACCAAGGTATACGAGCAGTACTTC. Translating gives CASSLSQTKVYEQYF.

J is TRBJ1-5 and V is TRBV2, with a weak D call TRBD1 (5 bases). This CDR3 region has 15 residues. Trimming cost V 7 bases and J 2 bases, with 15 bases left between them. Germline CDR1 reads SNHLY; CDR2 reads FYNNEI. The CDR3 sequence: CASTRGSGGNQPQHF. The DNA for the CDR3 is TGTGCCAGCACCCGAGGATCGGGGGGCAATCAGCCCCAGCATTTT.

The rearrangement uses TRBV4-1 and TRBJ2-1; TRBD1 matches 7 bases. Germline CDR1 MGHRA, CDR2 YSYEKL. The junction had 10 bases not matched to a gene; V was cut back by 0 bases and J by 8 bases. The CDR3 covers 16 residues. This chain's CDR3 is CASSQDDRQGRDEQFF. CDR3 nucleotide sequence: TGCGCCAGCAGCCAAGATGATCGACAGGGTCGGGATGAGCAGTTCTTC.

This clone was seen just once. The chain employs TRBV7-9 and TRBJ2-3; 7 nucleotides line up with TRBD1. The CDR3 has 15 amino acids. The junction had 7 bases not matched to a gene; V was cut back by 5 bases and J by 2 bases. The germline gives CDR1 SEHNR, CDR2 FQNEAQ (reference sequence). CDR3 region: CASSLLGQSTDTQYF. CDR3 nucleotides: TGTGCCAGCAGCCTCTTGGGACAGTCCACAGATACGCAGTATTTT.

The J gene is TRBJ2-7, the V gene TRBV6-1, with 8 bases matching TRBD2. Trimming removed 10 bases from V and 4 bases from J; junction bases left unmatched: 12. Per germline, CDR1 MNHNS and CDR2 SASEGT. This CDR3 is built from 14 residues. The CDR3 is CATESGTRIYEQYF. In DNA form, the CDR3 reads TGTGCCACCGAATCCGGGACTAGGATTTACGAGCAGTACTTC.

The chain uses TRBV5-1 and TRBJ2-3, with TRBD2 matching over 8 bases. This CDR3 has 19 residues. Per germline, CDR1 SGHRS and CDR2 YFSETQ. V gave up 0 bases and J gave up 1 base; unmatched junction bases: 13. The CDR3 DNA sequence: TGCGCCAGCAGCTTGGCCGGGGCGGATGCGGGGGGCCGCACAGATACGCAGTATTTT. Translation: CASSLAGADAGGRTDTQYF.

The chain couples TRBV27 to TRBJ2-2; 11 bases match TRBD2. CDR1 is MNHEY, CDR2 SMNVEV, per germline (reference sequence). This CDR3 spans 16 amino acids. Trimming cost V 8 bases and J 6 bases; bases outside gene matches: 11. CDR3 protein: CASASLEGLAAGELFF. CDR3 nucleotides: TGTGCCAGCGCATCCCTCGAGGGACTAGCGGCCGGGGAGCTGTTTTTT.

CDR3 sequence (DNA): TGTGCCAGTAGTCCCTCCCCCAGTCGCTCCTACAATGAGCAGTTCTTC. As protein: CASSPSPSRSYNEQFF. The gene calls are TRBV19 and TRBJ2-1; D ambiguous. V was cut by 5 bases and J by 0 bases, with 14 bases left in between. This CDR3 is 16 amino acids long. CDR1 and CDR2 from the germline V gene are LNHDA and SQIVND (reference sequence).

The chain joins TRBV5-5 to TRBJ1-1; tentatively, D is TRBD1 (5 bases). Trimming stripped 1 base from V and 3 bases from J, with 10 bases between. The CDR3 spans 14 residues. Germline V gene lookup returns CDR1 SGHKS and CDR2 YYEKEE (reference sequence). CDR3 residues: CASSLTAGHTEAFF. The CDR3 DNA reads TGTGCCAGCAGCTTGACGGCAGGGCACACTGAAGCTTTCTTT.

V usage is TRBV5-1 and J usage is TRBJ2-1, with D tentatively TRBD1 (5 bases). This CDR3 spans 17 amino acids. Deletions cut 0 bases from V and 1 base from J, with 14 bases between. The V gene's germline CDR1 is SGHRS and CDR2 YFSETQ. This chain's CDR3 is CASSLVQTRASYNEQFF. DNA for the CDR3: TGCGCCAGCAGCTTGGTTCAGACCAGGGCTTCCTACAATGAGCAGTTCTTC.

J is TRBJ2-5 and V is TRBV5-1, with 7 nucleotides matching TRBD2. This CDR3 has 16 amino acids. The trim removed 7 bases at V and 1 base at J, leaving 13 bases unmatched. Germline assignment: CDR1 SGHRS and CDR2 YFSETQ. CDR3 residues: CASQRILASGQETQYF. For the CDR3, the DNA is TGCGCCAGCCAAAGAATTCTCGCTAGCGGCCAAGAGACCCAGTACTTC. Supplemented by reference TRBV5-1 and TRBJ2-5, the full variable domain reads KAGVTQTPRYLIKTRGQQVTLSCSPISGHRSVSWYQQTPGQGLQFLFEYFSETQRNKGNFPGRFSGRQFSNSRSEMNVSTLELGDSALYLCASQRILASGQETQYFGPGTRLLVL.

The V and J genes are TRBV4-1 and TRBJ2-7; the D is unclear. Trimming left V 4 bases short and J 0 bases short, with 10 bases between. CDR1 is MGHRA and CDR2 is YSYEKL in the germline V gene. This CDR3 contains 14 residues. CDR3 amino acids: CASSPGPGSYEQYF. The DNA of the CDR3 is TGCGCCAGCAGCCCAGGACCCGGCTCCTACGAGCAGTACTTC.

Only a few counts were recorded for this clone. This chain connects TRBV18 to TRBJ2-1, with TRBD1 matching over 8 bases. With 3 bases clipped from V and 4 bases from J, the junction kept 5 bases outside the gene matches. Germline CDR1 and CDR2: KGHSH and LQKENI. The CDR3 contains 15 residues. The CDR3, as DNA: TGTGCCAGCTCACCCTCGACAGGGGCTTACAATGAGCAGTTCTTC. Its translation is CASSPSTGAYNEQFF.

V is TRBV7-9 and J is TRBJ2-4; 7 nucleotides line up with TRBD1. Germline values: CDR1 SEHNR, CDR2 FQNEAQ (reference sequence). The ends lost 2 bases at V and 15 bases at J; junction bases unmatched: 10. The CDR3 extends over 13 amino acids. CDR3 sequence: CASSLSAQGLGYF. In DNA, the CDR3 is TGTGCCAGCAGCTTATCCGCACAGGGGCTAGGGTACTTC.

This clone appeared a single time. The chain is built from TRBV19 and TRBJ2-7; 7 bases line up with TRBD1. The CDR3 consists of 14 residues. Germline V gives CDR1 LNHDA, CDR2 SQIVND (reference sequence). V was clipped by 6 bases and J by 0 bases; unmatched bases: 5. CDR3: CASRAGGSSYEQYF. CDR3 DNA sequence: TGTGCCAGTAGGGCAGGGGGAAGCTCCTACGAGCAGTACTTC.

This chain joins TRBV6-1 and TRBJ2-1; no reliable D call. V was trimmed by 2 bases and J by 9 bases, leaving 11 bases between them. Germline V lookup: CDR1 MNHNS, CDR2 SASEGT. The CDR3 has 13 amino acids. The CDR3 protein is CASSEWPEGEQFF. The DNA of the CDR3 is TGTGCCAGCAGTGAATGGCCAGAAGGTGAGCAGTTCTTC.

The V gene is TRBV7-2, the J gene TRBJ2-7; possible D gene TRBD2, 6 bases. Germline-derived CDR1 and CDR2 are SGHTA and FQGNSA. V gave up 1 base and J gave up 7 bases, with 17 bases separating them. The CDR3 runs to 15 residues. The CDR3 nucleotides read TGTGCCAGCAGCTTAGAGGTTGCGGGACCACTTGAGCAGTACTTC. Amino acids: CASSLEVAGPLEQYF.

This clone was seen a handful of times. This sequence joins TRBV4-1 and TRBJ1-2; D not certain. V gave up 5 bases and J gave up 1 base, with 23 bases separating them. Germline V gene lookup returns CDR1 MGHRA and CDR2 YSYEKL. This CDR3 is built from 18 residues. The DNA for the CDR3 is TGCGCCAGCAGCTCACCAAGTGTTAGTGCGGGATATAACTATGGCTACACCTTC. Translating gives CASSSPSVSAGYNYGYTF.

The chain combines TRBV10-3 with TRBJ2-5; TRBD2 aligns across 8 bases. CDR3 length: 14 residues. V trimming: 3 bases; J trimming: 5 bases; junction bases outside the gene matches: 5. Germline-derived CDR1 and CDR2 are ENHRY and SYGVKD. CDR3 DNA sequence: TGTGCCATCAGTGACGGGACTAGGGGGGAGACCCAGTACTTC. Protein product: CAISDGTRGETQYF.

This clone was observed a handful of times. This chain uses TRBV27 with TRBJ1-5; no firm D call. Looked up from germline, CDR1 is MNHEY and CDR2 is SMNVEV (reference sequence). V gave up 6 bases and J gave up 0 bases, with 9 bases separating them. There are 14 residues in the CDR3. CDR3 sequence reads: CASSYKYSNQPQHF. The CDR3 nucleotides are TGTGCCAGCAGCTACAAGTATAGCAATCAGCCCCAGCATTTT.

This clone is a singleton in its sample. This chain links TRBV14 with TRBJ2-3; 8 nucleotides align to TRBD2. Trimming removed 4 bases from V and 7 bases from J; junction bases left unmatched: 16. In germline, CDR1 is SGHDN, CDR2 FVKESK. This CDR3 is built from 17 residues. The CDR3 spells CASSLKSRLAGAYTQYF. As DNA, the CDR3 is TGTGCCAGCAGCCTGAAAAGTCGGCTAGCGGGCGCCTATACGCAGTATTTT.

The sample holds a few counts of this clone. The chain is built from TRBV5-1 and TRBJ1-2, with 11 nucleotides matching TRBD1. Germline V lookup: CDR1 SGHRS, CDR2 YFSETQ. The length of the CDR3 is 19 residues. The ends lost 0 bases at V and 3 bases at J; junction bases unmatched: 13. CDR3 amino acids: CASSLEGRTGGPMDYGYTF. Written as DNA, the CDR3 is TGCGCCAGCAGCTTGGAAGGCCGGACAGGGGGCCCCATGGACTATGGCTACACCTTC.

Only a few counts were recorded for this clone. The rearrangement links TRBV4-2 to TRBJ1-6, with 8 bases aligning to TRBD1. This CDR3 spans 16 amino acids. Germline CDR1 reads LGHNA; CDR2 reads YNFKEQ. V lost 1 base to trimming and J lost 8 bases; unmatched junction nucleotides: 7. The CDR3, as DNA: TGTGCCAGCAGCCAAGTCGCAGGGGGCAAGGATTCACCCCTCCACTTT. It codes for CASSQVAGGKDSPLHF.

The rearrangement uses TRBV6-1 and TRBJ2-7, with D perhaps matching TRBD1 (5 bases). There are 13 residues in the CDR3. The germline V and J ends were trimmed by 7 bases and 4 bases, with 14 bases remaining between them. Germline V lookup: CDR1 MNHNS, CDR2 SASEGT. CDR3 in amino acids: CASKGQGRYEQYF. The CDR3 nucleotides are TGTGCCAGCAAGGGGCAGGGTAGGTACGAGCAGTACTTC.